These 10 T cell receptor beta chains share one sample of origin, sequenced in a study of shared clonotypes between healthy human individuals. Sequencing was performed with immunoSEQ multiplex PCR; in TCRdb, only in-frame clones are kept and a portion is missing. Of roughly 2,500,000 clones listed, 93% are singletons. Specimen: naive CD4+ T cells from PBMCs. Subset noted: CD45RA+ positively selected. All receptors come from a man between 18 and 35 years old in good health. Some clones in this sample may be carry-over from other donors' samples.

The rearrangement uses TRBV7-2 and TRBJ2-4, with a weak D call TRBD2 (5 bases). Germline assignment: CDR1 SGHTA and CDR2 FQGNSA. There are 12 residues in the CDR3. V lost 1 base and J 10 bases, leaving 8 bases between the germline ends. The DNA of the CDR3 is TGTGCCAGCAGCTTAGGAGGCGGGATTCAGTACTTC. This translates into CASSLGGGIQYF.

The chain employs TRBV28 and TRBJ2-7; 8 positions match TRBD2. Germline values: CDR1 MDHEN, CDR2 SYDVKM. There are 15 residues in the CDR3. Unmatched junction bases numbered 5, after V lost 3 bases and J lost 1 base. The CDR3: CASSFRGGPSYEQYF. The CDR3 nucleotides read TGTGCCAGCAGTTTTCGGGGGGGTCCGTCCTACGAGCAGTACTTC.

The chain joins TRBV29-1 to TRBJ2-5, with D tentatively TRBD2 (5 bases). The CDR3 sequence is 13 residues long. V lost 8 bases and J 2 bases, leaving 15 bases between the germline ends. Germline CDR1 and CDR2: SQVTM and ANQGSEA. The CDR3 is CSMALPGQETQYF. The CDR3 bases are TGCAGCATGGCCCTACCGGGACAAGAGACCCAGTACTTC. Variable domain in full (rest from reference TRBV29-1 and TRBJ2-5): SAVISQKPSRDICQRGTSLTIQCQVDSQVTMMFWYRQQPGQSLTLIATANQGSEATYESGFVIDKFPISRPNLTFSTLTVSNMSPEDSSIYLCSMALPGQETQYFGPGTRLLVL.

This rearrangement joins TRBV27 to TRBJ2-1, with 8 nucleotides matching TRBD2. V shed 0 bases, J shed 8 bases, and the junction held 12 bases outside the gene matches. The CDR3 totals 17 residues. Germline V gene sequence: CDR1 MNHEY, CDR2 SMNVEV (reference sequence). The CDR3 is CASSLSWGTSGGHEQFF. CDR3 bases: TGTGCCAGCAGTTTATCCTGGGGGACTAGTGGGGGGCATGAGCAGTTCTTC.

This sequence joins TRBV19 and TRBJ2-2; 8 nucleotides line up with TRBD2. This CDR3 is built from 15 residues. CDR1 is LNHDA and CDR2 is SQIVND in the germline V gene (reference sequence). With 7 bases clipped from V and 4 bases from J, the junction kept 8 bases outside the gene matches. Written as DNA, the CDR3 is TGTGCCAGTACTGCCGGGACTAGTCGCACCGGGGAGCTGTTTTTT. Protein: CASTAGTSRTGELFF.

This chain uses TRBV7-2 with TRBJ2-1; D gene ambiguous. The ends were cut back, 2 bases at V and 14 bases at J, with 10 bases in the middle. Per the germline V gene, CDR1 is SGHTA and CDR2 is FQGNSA. CDR3 length: 11 residues. This chain's CDR3 is CASSLSDREFF. In nucleotides, the CDR3 is TGTGCCAGCAGCTTATCGGACCGTGAGTTCTTC.

The gene calls are TRBV28 and TRBJ2-7; D gene ambiguous. Trimming cost V 6 bases and J 3 bases, with 6 bases left between them. This CDR3 has 11 amino acids. Germline CDR1 is MDHEN and CDR2 is SYDVKM. DNA of the CDR3: TGTGCCAGCAGCCAAGGCTACGAGCAGTACTTC. It is translated as CASSQGYEQYF.

The rearrangement links TRBV4-3 to TRBJ2-3; 11 bases align to TRBD1. The CDR3 loop spans 17 amino acids. With V trimmed by 1 base and J by 1 base, 4 bases remained unmatched. Germline CDR1 and CDR2: LGHNA and YSLEER. CDR3 DNA: TGCGCCAGCAGCCAAGGGACAGGGGGCGAGGGCACAGATACGCAGTATTTT. This codes for CASSQGTGGEGTDTQYF.

The genes are TRBV30 and TRBJ1-2, with D perhaps TRBD1 (5 bases). The CDR3 length is 14 residues. The V end lost 3 bases, the J end lost 3 bases, and 14 bases lay between the germline ends. Looked up from germline, CDR1 is GTSNPN and CDR2 is SVGIG (reference sequence). CDR3 coding DNA: TGTGCCTGGAGCCTCGGGGGGGGTCACTATGGCTACACCTTC. Its translation: CAWSLGGGHYGYTF.

The chain carries TRBV5-1 and TRBJ2-7; 13 bases are a match to TRBD2. The germline V gene encodes CDR1 SGHRS and CDR2 YFSETQ. Trimming at V came to 3 bases and at J to 7 bases, leaving 10 bases not matched to a gene. CDR3 length: 16 amino acids. CDR3 sequence reads: CASSYGLAGVPDEQYF. CDR3 nucleotide sequence: TGCGCCAGCAGCTATGGACTAGCGGGAGTTCCTGATGAGCAGTACTTC.